A selection of T cell receptor beta chains follows, all from one sample in a study of blood T cell repertoires in COVID-19. The method was immunoSEQ multiplex PCR; TCRdb's version includes in-frame clones alone and lacks a portion of them. Seen here are 150,000 to 180,000 clones, around 78% observed once, and the top ten hold 1.5% to 2%. The sample was peripheral blood. These receptors came from a man older than 75 with acute or convalescent COVID-19. Each CDR3 is given with its conserved first and last residue. The D gene is left open where the match is weak. Not every row has a clone size; where given, it reads once, few, many or a size class.

clone size: NA; V gene: TRBV5-6; D gene: TRBD1; J gene: TRBJ2-4; CDR3 protein: CASSTRQGAKNIQYF; CDR3 DNA: TGTGCCAGCAGCACTAGACAGGGTGCCAAAAACATTCAGTACTTC
clone size: NA; V gene: TRBV5-1; D gene: NA; J gene: TRBJ1-1; CDR3 protein: CASRSGADTEAFF; CDR3 DNA: TGCGCCAGCAGGTCAGGGGCTGACACTGAAGCTTTCTTT
clone size: NA; V gene: TRBV7-2; D gene: TRBD1; J gene: TRBJ2-7; CDR3 protein: CASSSRDRAREQYF; CDR3 DNA: TGTGCCAGCAGCTCCAGGGACAGGGCACGGGAGCAGTACTTC
clone size: medium-sized; V gene: TRBV3-1/TRBV3-2; D gene: NA; J gene: TRBJ1-4; CDR3 protein: CASSQDNRDNEKLFF; CDR3 DNA: TGTGCCAGCAGCCAAGACAACAGGGATAATGAAAAACTGTTTTTT
clone size: NA; V gene: TRBV6-5; D gene: TRBD1; J gene: TRBJ1-5; CDR3 protein: CASSLTGTGGQPQHF; CDR3 DNA: TGTGCCAGCAGCCTAACTGGGACAGGGGGTCAGCCCCAGCATTTT
clone size: NA; V gene: TRBV2; D gene: NA; J gene: TRBJ2-3; CDR3 protein: CASSEGRGGTDTQYF; CDR3 DNA: TGTGCCAGCAGTGAAGGGAGGGGTGGCACAGATACGCAGTATTTT
clone size: NA; V gene: TRBV10-1; D gene: TRBD1; J gene: TRBJ2-7; CDR3 protein: CASSEDRGPTDYYEQYF; CDR3 DNA: TGCGCCAGCAGTGAAGACAGGGGGCCCACTGACTACTACGAGCAGTACTTC
clone size: NA; V gene: TRBV30; D gene: NA; J gene: TRBJ1-1; CDR3 protein: CAWSRSRNTEAFF; CDR3 DNA: TGTGCCTGGAGTAGGAGCCGGAACACTGAAGCTTTCTTT
clone size: NA; V gene: TRBV2; D gene: TRBD1; J gene: TRBJ1-6; CDR3 protein: CASTGTEDSPLHF; CDR3 DNA: TGTGCCAGCACCGGGACAGAGGATTCACCCCTCCACTTT
clone size: NA; V gene: TRBV28; D gene: TRBD1; J gene: TRBJ1-4; CDR3 protein: CASSSLDRGNEKLFF; CDR3 DNA: TGTGCCAGCAGTTCCTTGGACAGGGGTAACGAAAAACTGTTTTTT
clone size: NA; V gene: TRBV19; D gene: TRBD1; J gene: TRBJ2-7; CDR3 protein: CASSNRDRVYEQYF; CDR3 DNA: TGTGCCAGTAGTAACAGGGACAGGGTGTACGAGCAGTACTTC
clone size: NA; V gene: TRBV28; D gene: NA; J gene: TRBJ2-4; CDR3 protein: CASSFAGAAKNIQYF; CDR3 DNA: TGTGCCAGCAGTTTCGCGGGGGCAGCCAAAAACATTCAGTACTTC
clone size: few; V gene: TRBV30; D gene: NA; J gene: TRBJ1-1; CDR3 protein: CAWRRGMNTEAFF; CDR3 DNA: TGTGCCTGGAGGAGGGGGATGAACACTGAAGCTTTCTTT
clone size: NA; V gene: TRBV19; D gene: TRBD1; J gene: TRBJ2-1; CDR3 protein: CASRPTGGNVYNEQFF; CDR3 DNA: TGTGCCAGTAGGCCGACAGGGGGTAATGTATACAATGAGCAGTTCTTC
clone size: once; V gene: TRBV28; D gene: NA; J gene: TRBJ1-2; CDR3 protein: CASSLRGLDYGYTF; CDR3 DNA: TGTGCCAGCAGTCTCAGGGGTTTGGACTATGGCTACACCTTC
clone size: NA; V gene: TRBV18; D gene: NA; J gene: TRBJ2-6; CDR3 protein: CASSPSSGANVLTF; CDR3 DNA: TGTGCCAGCTCACCCAGCTCTGGGGCCAACGTCCTGACTTTC
clone size: NA; V gene: TRBV18; D gene: NA; J gene: TRBJ1-1; CDR3 protein: CASSPVNRDEAFF; CDR3 DNA: TGTGCCAGCTCACCGGTTAACAGAGATGAAGCTTTCTTT
clone size: NA; V gene: TRBV7-9; D gene: NA; J gene: TRBJ2-1; CDR3 protein: CASSQNPRGTSSYNEQFF; CDR3 DNA: TGTGCCAGCAGCCAGAACCCCCGCGGAACTAGCTCCTACAATGAGCAGTTCTTC
clone size: once; V gene: TRBV7-3; D gene: TRBD2; J gene: TRBJ2-5; CDR3 protein: CASSFSGVDETQYF; CDR3 DNA: TGTGCCAGCAGCTTTAGCGGGGTCGACGAGACCCAGTACTTC
clone size: NA; V gene: TRBV13; D gene: NA; J gene: TRBJ2-4; CDR3 protein: CASSHRLGARGSGNIQYF; CDR3 DNA: TGTGCCAGCAGCCACCGCCTGGGGGCGCGGGGGTCCGGAAACATTCAGTACTTC
clone size: NA; V gene: TRBV27; D gene: NA; J gene: TRBJ2-5; CDR3 protein: CASSLITGNEETQYF; CDR3 DNA: TGTGCCAGCAGTTTAATAACAGGTAACGAAGAGACCCAGTACTTC
clone size: few; V gene: TRBV27; D gene: TRBD1; J gene: TRBJ1-5; CDR3 protein: CASSVRTGGDQPQHF; CDR3 DNA: TGTGCCAGCAGTGTACGGACAGGGGGGGACCAGCCCCAGCATTTT
clone size: NA; V gene: TRBV27; D gene: NA; J gene: TRBJ1-3; CDR3 protein: CASSPIWFRGSNAGNTIYF; CDR3 DNA: TGTGCCAGCAGTCCCATCTGGTTTAGGGGCAGTAATGCGGGAAACACCATATATTTT
clone size: once; V gene: TRBV5-6; D gene: NA; J gene: TRBJ1-5; CDR3 protein: CASSPRGEPQHF; CDR3 DNA: TGTGCCAGCAGCCCCCGGGGTGAGCCCCAGCATTTT
clone size: NA; V gene: TRBV11-2; D gene: NA; J gene: TRBJ1-2; CDR3 protein: CASSQTRGGYTF; CDR3 DNA: TGTGCCAGCAGCCAAACCCGCGGGGGCTACACCTTC
clone size: NA; V gene: TRBV14; D gene: NA; J gene: TRBJ1-3; CDR3 protein: CASSQGDRASGNTIYF; CDR3 DNA: TGTGCCAGCAGCCAAGGTGACAGAGCATCTGGAAACACCATATATTTT
clone size: NA; V gene: TRBV7-2; D gene: NA; J gene: TRBJ1-6; CDR3 protein: CASSPQYRNSPLHF; CDR3 DNA: TGTGCCAGCAGCCCCCAGTACAGAAATTCACCCCTCCACTTT
clone size: once; V gene: TRBV5-1; D gene: NA; J gene: TRBJ1-1; CDR3 protein: CASSLDGQPNTEAFF; CDR3 DNA: TGCGCCAGCAGCTTGGACGGACAGCCTAACACTGAAGCTTTCTTT
clone size: NA; V gene: TRBV5-1; D gene: NA; J gene: TRBJ1-3; CDR3 protein: CASSLSGSAGNTIYF; CDR3 DNA: TGCGCCAGCAGCTTGTCAGGGTCGGCTGGAAACACCATATATTTT
clone size: NA; V gene: TRBV7-9; D gene: TRBD2; J gene: TRBJ2-3; CDR3 protein: CASSLAVAGGISTDTQYF; CDR3 DNA: TGTGCCAGCAGCTTAGCGGTAGCGGGGGGTATTAGCACAGATACGCAGTATTTT
clone size: once; V gene: TRBV27; D gene: TRBD1; J gene: TRBJ1-2; CDR3 protein: CASSSLGTGNYGYTF; CDR3 DNA: TGTGCCAGCAGTTCCCTGGGGACAGGGAACTATGGCTACACCTTC
clone size: NA; V gene: TRBV28; D gene: TRBD1; J gene: TRBJ1-4; CDR3 protein: CASSWRQGGEKLFF; CDR3 DNA: TGTGCCAGCAGTTGGCGACAGGGGGGTGAAAAACTGTTTTTT
clone size: NA; V gene: TRBV9; D gene: NA; J gene: TRBJ1-5; CDR3 protein: CASSVDGALGNQPQHF; CDR3 DNA: TGTGCCAGCAGCGTAGATGGGGCGCTGGGCAATCAGCCCCAGCATTTT
clone size: NA; V gene: TRBV7-9; D gene: TRBD2; J gene: TRBJ2-2; CDR3 protein: CASSLWRLAGPNTGELFF; CDR3 DNA: TGTGCCAGCAGCTTATGGAGACTAGCGGGTCCTAACACCGGGGAGCTGTTTTTT
clone size: few; V gene: TRBV7-2; D gene: NA; J gene: TRBJ1-5; CDR3 protein: CASSPTAGGGNQPQHF; CDR3 DNA: TGTGCCAGCAGCCCTACCGCGGGGGGTGGCAATCAGCCCCAGCATTTT
clone size: NA; V gene: TRBV6-6; D gene: TRBD1; J gene: TRBJ1-2; CDR3 protein: CASSTGVRGYTF; CDR3 DNA: TGTGCCAGCAGCACAGGGGTTCGGGGCTACACCTTC
clone size: NA; V gene: TRBV6-1; D gene: TRBD1; J gene: TRBJ2-3; CDR3 protein: CASSGGDRVMTDTQYF; CDR3 DNA: TGTGCCAGCAGTGGGGGGGACAGGGTTATGACAGATACGCAGTATTTT
clone size: NA; V gene: TRBV6-6; D gene: NA; J gene: TRBJ2-7; CDR3 protein: CASSPLSYEQYF; CDR3 DNA: TGTGCCAGCAGCCCCCTCTCCTACGAGCAGTACTTC
clone size: once; V gene: TRBV13; D gene: TRBD2; J gene: TRBJ2-3; CDR3 protein: CASSLGRLAGGPTDTQYF; CDR3 DNA: TGTGCCAGCAGCTTAGGTCGGCTAGCGGGGGGGCCTACAGATACGCAGTATTTT
clone size: NA; V gene: TRBV29-1; D gene: TRBD1; J gene: TRBJ1-5; CDR3 protein: CSVADRGLGGNQPQHF; CDR3 DNA: TGCAGCGTCGCCGACAGGGGGCTGGGGGGGAATCAGCCCCAGCATTTT
clone size: NA; V gene: TRBV3-1/TRBV3-2; D gene: TRBD2; J gene: TRBJ2-7; CDR3 protein: CASSRLADPAYEQYF; CDR3 DNA: TGTGCCAGCAGCCGACTAGCGGACCCCGCCTACGAGCAGTACTTC
clone size: NA; V gene: TRBV11-3; D gene: TRBD1; J gene: TRBJ1-2; CDR3 protein: CASSSRTGTGGYTF; CDR3 DNA: TGTGCCAGCAGCTCTCGGACAGGGACTGGTGGCTACACCTTC
clone size: once; V gene: TRBV6-2/TRBV6-3; D gene: TRBD1; J gene: TRBJ1-1; CDR3 protein: CASSPVDRTGEAFF; CDR3 DNA: TGTGCCAGCAGTCCCGTGGACCGGACAGGGGAAGCTTTCTTT
clone size: NA; V gene: TRBV2; D gene: NA; J gene: TRBJ2-1; CDR3 protein: CASSEQGLGSYNEQFF; CDR3 DNA: TGTGCCAGCAGCGAACAGGGCCTGGGATCCTACAATGAGCAGTTCTTC
clone size: NA; V gene: TRBV12-3/TRBV12-4; D gene: TRBD1; J gene: TRBJ1-3; CDR3 protein: CASDRGQGNTIYF; CDR3 DNA: TGTGCCAGCGACAGGGGGCAGGGAAACACCATATATTTT